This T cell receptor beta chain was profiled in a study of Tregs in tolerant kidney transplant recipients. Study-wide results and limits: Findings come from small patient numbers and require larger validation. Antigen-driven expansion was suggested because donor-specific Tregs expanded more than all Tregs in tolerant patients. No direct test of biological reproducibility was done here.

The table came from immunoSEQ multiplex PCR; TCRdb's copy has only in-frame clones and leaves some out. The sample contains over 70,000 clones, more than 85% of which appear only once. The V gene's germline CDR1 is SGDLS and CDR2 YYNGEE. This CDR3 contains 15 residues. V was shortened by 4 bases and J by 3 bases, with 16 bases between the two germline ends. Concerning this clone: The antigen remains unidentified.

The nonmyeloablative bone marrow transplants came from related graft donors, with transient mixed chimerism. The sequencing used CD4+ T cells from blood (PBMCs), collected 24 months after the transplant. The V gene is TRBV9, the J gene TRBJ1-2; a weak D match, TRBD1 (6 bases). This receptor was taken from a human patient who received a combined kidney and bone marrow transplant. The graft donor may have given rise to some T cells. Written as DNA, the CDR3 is TGTGCCAGCAGCCCATCGACAGGAGGCTACTATGGCTACACCTTC. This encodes CASSPSTGGYYGYTF.